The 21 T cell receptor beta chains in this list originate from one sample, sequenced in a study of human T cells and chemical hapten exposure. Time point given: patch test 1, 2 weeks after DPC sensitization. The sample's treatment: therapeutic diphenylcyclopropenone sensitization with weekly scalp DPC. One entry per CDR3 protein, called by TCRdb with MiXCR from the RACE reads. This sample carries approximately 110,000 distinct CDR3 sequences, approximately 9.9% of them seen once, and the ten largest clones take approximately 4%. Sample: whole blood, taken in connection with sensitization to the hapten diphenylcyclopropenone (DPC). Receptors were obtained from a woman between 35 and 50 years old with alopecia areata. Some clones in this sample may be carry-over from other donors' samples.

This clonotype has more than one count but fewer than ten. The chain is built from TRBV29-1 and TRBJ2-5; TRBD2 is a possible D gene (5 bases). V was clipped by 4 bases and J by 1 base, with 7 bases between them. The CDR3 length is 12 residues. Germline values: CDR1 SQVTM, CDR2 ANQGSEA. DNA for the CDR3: TGCAGCGTTGGTAGCGCCCAAGAGACCCAGTACTTC. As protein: CSVGSAQETQYF.

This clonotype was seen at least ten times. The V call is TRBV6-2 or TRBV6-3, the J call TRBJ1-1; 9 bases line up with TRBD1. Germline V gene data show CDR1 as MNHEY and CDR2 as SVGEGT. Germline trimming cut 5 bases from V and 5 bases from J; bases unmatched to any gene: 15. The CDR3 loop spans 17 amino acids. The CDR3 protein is CASSDSPGTGKGTEAFF. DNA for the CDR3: TGTGCCAGCAGTGACAGTCCCGGGACAGGGAAAGGGACTGAAGCTTTCTTT.

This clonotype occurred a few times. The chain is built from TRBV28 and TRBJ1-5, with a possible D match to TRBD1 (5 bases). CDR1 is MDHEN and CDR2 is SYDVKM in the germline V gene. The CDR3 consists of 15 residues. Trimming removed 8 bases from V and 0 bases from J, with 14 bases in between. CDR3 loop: CASGSTDYSNQPQHF. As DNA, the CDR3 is TGTGCCAGCGGCTCGACAGATTATAGCAATCAGCCCCAGCATTTT.

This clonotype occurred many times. This CDR3 is CASNIRGLSYNEQFF. CDR3 coding DNA: TGTGCCAGCAACATCAGGGGGTTATCCTACAATGAGCAGTTCTTC. The chain joins TRBV7-9 to TRBJ2-1; TRBD1 matches 7 bases. V lost 7 bases and J lost 1; bases outside the gene matches: 7. The CDR3 runs 15 residues. Germline CDR1 and CDR2: SEHNR and FQNEAQ (reference sequence).

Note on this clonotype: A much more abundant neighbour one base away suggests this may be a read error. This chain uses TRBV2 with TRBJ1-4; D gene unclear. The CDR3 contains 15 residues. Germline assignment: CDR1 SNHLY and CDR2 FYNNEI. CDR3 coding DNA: TGTGTCAGCTCACCTTCTATCTTAACTAATGAAAAACTGTTTTTT. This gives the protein CVSSPSILTNEKLFF.

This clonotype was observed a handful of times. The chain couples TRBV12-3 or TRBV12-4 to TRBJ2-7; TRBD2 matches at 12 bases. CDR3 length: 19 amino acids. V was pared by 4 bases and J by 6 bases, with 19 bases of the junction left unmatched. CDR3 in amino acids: CASSSAGGLAGRLIGEQYF. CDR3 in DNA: TGTGCCAGCAGTTCCGCGGGGGGACTAGCGGGTAGATTAATCGGCGAGCAGTACTTC.

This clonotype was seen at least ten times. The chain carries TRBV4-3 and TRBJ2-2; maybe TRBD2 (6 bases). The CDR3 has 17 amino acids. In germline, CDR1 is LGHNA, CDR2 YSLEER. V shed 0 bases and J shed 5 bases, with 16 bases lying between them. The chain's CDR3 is CASSQDVQGGGTGELFF. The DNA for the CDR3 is TGCGCCAGCAGCCAAGATGTGCAGGGTGGGGGGACCGGGGAGCTGTTTTTT.

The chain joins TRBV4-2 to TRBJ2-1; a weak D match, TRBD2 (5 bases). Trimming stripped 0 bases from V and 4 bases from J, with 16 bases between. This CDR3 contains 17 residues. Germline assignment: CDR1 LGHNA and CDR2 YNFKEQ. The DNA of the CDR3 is TGTGCCAGCAGCCAAGACGGACCCGCGGGTTCTTACAATGAGCAGTTCTTC. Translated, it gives CASSQDGPAGSYNEQFF.

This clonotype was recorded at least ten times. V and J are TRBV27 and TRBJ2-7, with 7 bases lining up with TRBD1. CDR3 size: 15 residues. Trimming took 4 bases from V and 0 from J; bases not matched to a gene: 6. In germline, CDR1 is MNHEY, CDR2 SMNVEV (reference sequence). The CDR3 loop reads CASSSARGNSYEQYF. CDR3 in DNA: TGTGCCAGCAGTTCGGCCAGGGGGAACTCCTACGAGCAGTACTTC.

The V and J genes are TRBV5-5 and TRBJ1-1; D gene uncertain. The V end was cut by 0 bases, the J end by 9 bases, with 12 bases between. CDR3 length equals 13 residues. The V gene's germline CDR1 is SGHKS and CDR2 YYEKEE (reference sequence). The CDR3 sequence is CASSLAWRYQAFF. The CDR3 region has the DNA TGTGCCAGCAGCTTGGCCTGGAGATACCAAGCTTTCTTT.

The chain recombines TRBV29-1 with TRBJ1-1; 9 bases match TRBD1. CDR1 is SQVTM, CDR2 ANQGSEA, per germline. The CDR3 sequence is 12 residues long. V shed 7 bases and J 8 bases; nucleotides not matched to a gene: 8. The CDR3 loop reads CSGGQGTGEAFF. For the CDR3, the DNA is TGCAGCGGGGGACAGGGAACAGGCGAAGCTTTCTTT.

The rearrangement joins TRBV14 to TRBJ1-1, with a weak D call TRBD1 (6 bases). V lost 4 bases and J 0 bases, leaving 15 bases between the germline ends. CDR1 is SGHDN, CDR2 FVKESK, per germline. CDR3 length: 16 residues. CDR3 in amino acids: CASSRQRTAMNTEAFF. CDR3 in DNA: TGTGCCAGCAGCCGACAGAGGACAGCCATGAACACTGAAGCTTTCTTT.

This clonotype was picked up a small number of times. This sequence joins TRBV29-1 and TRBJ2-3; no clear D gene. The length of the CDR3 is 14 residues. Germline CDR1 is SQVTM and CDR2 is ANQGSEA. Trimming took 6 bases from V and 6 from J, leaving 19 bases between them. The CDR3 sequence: CSVLVPRKGDTQYF. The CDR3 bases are TGCAGCGTCCTTGTACCGCGGAAGGGTGATACGCAGTATTTT.

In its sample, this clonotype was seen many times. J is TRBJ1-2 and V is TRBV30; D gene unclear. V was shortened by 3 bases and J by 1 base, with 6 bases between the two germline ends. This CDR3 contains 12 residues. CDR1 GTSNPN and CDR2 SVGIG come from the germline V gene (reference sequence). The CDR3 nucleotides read TGTGCCTGGAGCGAGATTAACTATGGCTACACCTTC. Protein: CAWSEINYGYTF. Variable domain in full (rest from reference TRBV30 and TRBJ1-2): SQTIHQWPATLVQPVGSPLSLECTVEGTSNPNLYWYRQAAGRGLQLLFYSVGIGQISSEVPQNLSASRPQDRQFILSSKKLLLSDSGFYLCAWSEINYGYTFGSGTRLTVV.

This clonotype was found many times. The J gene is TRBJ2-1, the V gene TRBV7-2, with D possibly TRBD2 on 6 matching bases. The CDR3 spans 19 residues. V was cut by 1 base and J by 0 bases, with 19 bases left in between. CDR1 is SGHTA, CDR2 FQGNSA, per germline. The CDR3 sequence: CASSLGFQGGISSYNEQFF. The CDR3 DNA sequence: TGTGCCAGCAGCTTAGGGTTCCAGGGAGGAATTAGCTCCTACAATGAGCAGTTCTTC.

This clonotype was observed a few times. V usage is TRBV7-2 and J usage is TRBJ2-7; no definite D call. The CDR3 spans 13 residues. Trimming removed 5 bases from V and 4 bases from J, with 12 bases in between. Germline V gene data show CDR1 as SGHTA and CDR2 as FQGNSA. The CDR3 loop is CASSRGPQYEQYF. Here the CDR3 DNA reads TGTGCCAGCAGCCGAGGACCCCAATACGAGCAGTACTTC.

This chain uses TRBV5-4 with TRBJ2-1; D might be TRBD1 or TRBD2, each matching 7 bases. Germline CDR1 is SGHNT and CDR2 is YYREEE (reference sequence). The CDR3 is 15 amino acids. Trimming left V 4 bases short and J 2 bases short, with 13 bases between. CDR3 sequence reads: CASSREGAAYNEQFF. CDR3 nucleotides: TGTGCCAGCAGCAGGGAGGGGGCTGCCTACAATGAGCAGTTCTTC.

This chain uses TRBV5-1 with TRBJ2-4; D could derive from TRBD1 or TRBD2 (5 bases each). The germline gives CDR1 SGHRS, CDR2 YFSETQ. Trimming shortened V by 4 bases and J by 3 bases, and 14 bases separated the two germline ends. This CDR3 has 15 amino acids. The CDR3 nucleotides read TGCGCCAGCAGCAGAGGGGAATATGGCAAAAACATTCAGTACTTC. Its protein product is CASSRGEYGKNIQYF.

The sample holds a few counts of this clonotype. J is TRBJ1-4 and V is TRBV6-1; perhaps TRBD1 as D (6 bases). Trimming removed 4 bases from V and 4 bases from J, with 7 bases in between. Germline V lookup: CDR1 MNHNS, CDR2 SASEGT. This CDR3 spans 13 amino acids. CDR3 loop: CASSGQVNEKLFF. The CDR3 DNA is TGTGCCAGCAGTGGACAGGTTAATGAAAAACTGTTTTTT.

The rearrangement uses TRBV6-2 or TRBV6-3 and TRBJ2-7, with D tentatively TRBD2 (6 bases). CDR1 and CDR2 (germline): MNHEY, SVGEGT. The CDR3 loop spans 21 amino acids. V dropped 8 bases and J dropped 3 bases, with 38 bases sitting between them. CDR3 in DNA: TGTGCCAGCCCGACCGAGCACCCCGGACTGAAAGGGACTGGGAAAGACTACGAGCAGTACTTC. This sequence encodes CASPTEHPGLKGTGKDYEQYF.

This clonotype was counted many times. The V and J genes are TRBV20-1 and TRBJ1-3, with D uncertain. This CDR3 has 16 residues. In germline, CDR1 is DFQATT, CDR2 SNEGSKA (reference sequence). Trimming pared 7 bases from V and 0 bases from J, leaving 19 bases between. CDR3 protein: CSVWDSRPSSGNTIYF. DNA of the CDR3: TGCAGTGTGTGGGATAGCAGGCCGAGCTCTGGAAACACCATATATTTT.